This T cell receptor beta chain was retrieved from a study of blood T cell repertoires in COVID-19. Overall study context: Samples came from the United States, Italy and Spain, spanning acute and convalescent COVID-19.

There are 15 residues in the CDR3. The trim removed 2 bases at V and 10 bases at J, leaving 4 bases unmatched. Per germline, CDR1 SEHNR and CDR2 FQNEAQ (reference sequence). Measured with immunoSEQ multiplex PCR; TCRdb has only the in-frame clones, and not every one. The repertoire holds over 250,000 clones, with more than 85% as singletons. The chain joins TRBV7-9 to TRBJ2-1; 14 nucleotides align to TRBD2. The clonotype comes from a person between 18 and 30 years old with COVID-19, enrolled during active disease. Sequencing was done on a sample of peripheral blood. The CDR3 region is CASSLPGLAGGEQFF. The CDR3, as DNA: TGTGCCAGCAGCTTACCTGGACTAGCGGGAGGCGAGCAGTTCTTC. The full variable domain, its missing parts supplied by reference TRBV7-9 and TRBJ2-1, is DTGVSQNPRHKITKRGQNVTFRCDPISEHNRLYWYRQTLGQGPEFLTYFQNEAQLEKSRLLSDRFSAERPKGSFSTLEIQRTEQGDSAMYLCASSLPGLAGGEQFFGPGTRLTVL.